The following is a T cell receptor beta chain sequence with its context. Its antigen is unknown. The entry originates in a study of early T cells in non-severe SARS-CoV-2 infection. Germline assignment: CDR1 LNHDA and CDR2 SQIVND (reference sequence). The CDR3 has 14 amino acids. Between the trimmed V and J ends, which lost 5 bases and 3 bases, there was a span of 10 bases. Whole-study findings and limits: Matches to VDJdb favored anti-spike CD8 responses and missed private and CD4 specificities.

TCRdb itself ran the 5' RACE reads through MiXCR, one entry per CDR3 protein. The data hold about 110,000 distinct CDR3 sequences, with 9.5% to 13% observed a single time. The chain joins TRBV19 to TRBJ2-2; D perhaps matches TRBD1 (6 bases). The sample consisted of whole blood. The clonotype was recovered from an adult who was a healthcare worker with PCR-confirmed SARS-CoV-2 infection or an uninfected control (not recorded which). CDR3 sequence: CASSRQAHTGELFF. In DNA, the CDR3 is TGTGCCAGTAGTCGACAGGCCCACACCGGGGAGCTGTTTTTT.